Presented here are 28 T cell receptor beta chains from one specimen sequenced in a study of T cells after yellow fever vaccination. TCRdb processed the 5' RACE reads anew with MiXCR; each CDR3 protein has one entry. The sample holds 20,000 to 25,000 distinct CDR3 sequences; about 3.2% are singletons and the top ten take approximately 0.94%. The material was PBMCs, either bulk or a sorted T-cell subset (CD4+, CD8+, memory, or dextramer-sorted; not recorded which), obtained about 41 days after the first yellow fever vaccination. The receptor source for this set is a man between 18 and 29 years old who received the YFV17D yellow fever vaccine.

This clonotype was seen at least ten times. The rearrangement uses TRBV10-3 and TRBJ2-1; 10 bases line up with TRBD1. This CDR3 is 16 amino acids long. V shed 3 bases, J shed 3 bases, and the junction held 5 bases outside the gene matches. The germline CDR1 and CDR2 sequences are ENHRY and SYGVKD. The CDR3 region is CAISDGTGENYNEQFF. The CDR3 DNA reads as TGTGCCATCAGTGACGGGACAGGGGAAAACTACAATGAGCAGTTCTTC.

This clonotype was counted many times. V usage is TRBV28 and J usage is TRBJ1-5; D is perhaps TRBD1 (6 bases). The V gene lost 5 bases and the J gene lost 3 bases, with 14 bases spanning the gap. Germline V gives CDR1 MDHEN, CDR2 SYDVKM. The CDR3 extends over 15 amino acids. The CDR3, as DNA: TGTGCCAGCAGTCCCTTCAGGGGACCCAATCAGCCCCAGCATTTT. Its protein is CASSPFRGPNQPQHF. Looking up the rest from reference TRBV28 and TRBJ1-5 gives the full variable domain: DVKVTQSSRYLVKRTGEKVFLECVQDMDHENMFWYRQDPGLGLRLIYFSYDVKMKEKGDIPEGYSVSREKKERFSLILESASTNQTSMYLCASSPFRGPNQPQHFGDGTRLSIL.

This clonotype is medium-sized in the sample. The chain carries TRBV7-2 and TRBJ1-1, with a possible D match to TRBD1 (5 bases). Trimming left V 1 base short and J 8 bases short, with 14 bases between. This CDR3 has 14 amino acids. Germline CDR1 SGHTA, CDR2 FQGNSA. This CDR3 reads CASSLVGQAGEAFF. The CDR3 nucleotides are TGTGCCAGCAGCTTAGTGGGGCAGGCGGGCGAAGCTTTCTTT.

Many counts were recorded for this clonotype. The CDR3 loop is CASSLEVRAAGSRQETQYF. The CDR3 nucleotides read TGTGCCAGCAGCTTAGAAGTTAGGGCGGCAGGGAGTCGCCAAGAGACCCAGTACTTC. The chain carries TRBV11-2 and TRBJ2-5; TRBD1 or TRBD2 may be the D gene (5 bases each). Trimming pared 0 bases from V and 1 base from J, leaving 21 bases between. This CDR3 comprises 19 residues. Per germline, CDR1 SGHAT and CDR2 FQNNGV.

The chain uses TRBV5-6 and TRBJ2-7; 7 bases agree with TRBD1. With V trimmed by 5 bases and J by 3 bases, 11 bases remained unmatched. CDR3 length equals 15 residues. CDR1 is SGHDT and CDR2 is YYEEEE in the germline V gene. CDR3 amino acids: CASSYPFTGVYEQYF. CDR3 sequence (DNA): TGTGCCAGCAGTTATCCCTTCACAGGGGTCTACGAGCAGTACTTC. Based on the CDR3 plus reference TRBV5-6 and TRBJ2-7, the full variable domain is DAGVTQSPTHLIKTRGQQVTLRCSPKSGHDTVSWYQQALGQGPQFIFQYYEEEERQRGNFPDRFSGHQFPNYSSELNVNALLLGDSALYLCASSYPFTGVYEQYFGPGTRLTVT.

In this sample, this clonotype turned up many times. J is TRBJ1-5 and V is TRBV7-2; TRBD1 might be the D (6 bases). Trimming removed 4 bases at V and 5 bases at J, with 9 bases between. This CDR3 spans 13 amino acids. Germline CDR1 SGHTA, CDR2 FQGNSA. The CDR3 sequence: CASSSEGDQPQHF. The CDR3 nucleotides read TGTGCCAGCAGCTCAGAGGGGGATCAGCCCCAGCATTTT. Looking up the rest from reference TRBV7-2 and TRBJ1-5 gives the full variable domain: GAGVSQSPSNKVTEKGKDVELRCDPISGHTALYWYRQSLGQGLEFLIYFQGNSAPDKSGLPSDRFSAERTGGSVSTLTIQRTQQEDSAVYLCASSSEGDQPQHFGDGTRLSIL.

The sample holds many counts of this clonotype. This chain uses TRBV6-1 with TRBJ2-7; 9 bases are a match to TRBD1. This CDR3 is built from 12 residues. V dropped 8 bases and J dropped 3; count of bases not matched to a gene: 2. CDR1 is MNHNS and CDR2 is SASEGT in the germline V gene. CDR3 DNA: TGTGCCAGCCGGACAGGGGACTACGAGCAGTACTTC. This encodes CASRTGDYEQYF.

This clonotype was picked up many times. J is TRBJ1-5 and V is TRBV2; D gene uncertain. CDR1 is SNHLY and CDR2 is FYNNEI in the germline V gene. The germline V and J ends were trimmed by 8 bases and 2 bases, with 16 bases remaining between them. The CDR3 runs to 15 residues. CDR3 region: CASASWGGGNQPQHF. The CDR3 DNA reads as TGTGCCAGCGCTTCTTGGGGAGGCGGCAATCAGCCCCAGCATTTT. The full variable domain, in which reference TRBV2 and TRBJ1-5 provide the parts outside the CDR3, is EPEVTQTPSHQVTQMGQEVILRCVPISNHLYFYWYRQILGQKVEFLVSFYNNEISEKSEIFDDQFSVERPDGSNFTLKIRSTKLEDSAMYFCASASWGGGNQPQHFGDGTRLSIL.

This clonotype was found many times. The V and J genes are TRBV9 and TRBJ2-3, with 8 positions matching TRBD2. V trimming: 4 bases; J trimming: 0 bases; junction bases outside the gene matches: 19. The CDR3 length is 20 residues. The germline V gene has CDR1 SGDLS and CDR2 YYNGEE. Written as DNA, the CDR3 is TGTGCCAGCAGCTCCCGGGGATTAGCGGGGTCGCCCTCTAGCACAGATACGCAGTATTTT. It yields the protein CASSSRGLAGSPSSTDTQYF.

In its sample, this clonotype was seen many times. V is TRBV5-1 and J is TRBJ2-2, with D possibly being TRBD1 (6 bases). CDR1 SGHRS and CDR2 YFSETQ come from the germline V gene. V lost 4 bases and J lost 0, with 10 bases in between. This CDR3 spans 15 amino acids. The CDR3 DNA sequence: TGCGCCAGCAGCCCGAGGACAGCGAACACCGGGGAGCTGTTTTTT. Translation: CASSPRTANTGELFF.

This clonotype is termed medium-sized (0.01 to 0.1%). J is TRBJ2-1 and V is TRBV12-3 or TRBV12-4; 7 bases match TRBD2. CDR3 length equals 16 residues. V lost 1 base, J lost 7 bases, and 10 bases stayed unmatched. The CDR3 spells CASSLDSGGGRNEQFF. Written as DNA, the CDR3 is TGTGCCAGCAGTTTAGACTCTGGCGGGGGAAGGAATGAGCAGTTCTTC.

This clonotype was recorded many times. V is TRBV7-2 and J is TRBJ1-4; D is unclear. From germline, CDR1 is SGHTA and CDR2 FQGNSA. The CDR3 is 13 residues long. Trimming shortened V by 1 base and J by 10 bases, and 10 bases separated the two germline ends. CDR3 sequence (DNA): TGTGCCAGCAGCTTAGTTGTCAACGGAAAACTGTTTTTT. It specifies CASSLVVNGKLFF.

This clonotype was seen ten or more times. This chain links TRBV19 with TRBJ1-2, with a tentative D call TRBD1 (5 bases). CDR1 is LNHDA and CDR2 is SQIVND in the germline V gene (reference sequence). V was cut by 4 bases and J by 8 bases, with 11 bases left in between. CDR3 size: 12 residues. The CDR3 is CASSNQGGGYTF. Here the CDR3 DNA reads TGTGCCAGTAGTAACCAGGGAGGAGGCTACACCTTC.

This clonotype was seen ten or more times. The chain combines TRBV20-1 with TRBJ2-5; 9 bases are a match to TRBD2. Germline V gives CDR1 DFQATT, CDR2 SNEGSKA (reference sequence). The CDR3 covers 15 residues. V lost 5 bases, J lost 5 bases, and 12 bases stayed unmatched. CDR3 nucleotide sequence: TGCAGTGCTCAATTGGGCGGGGGGGCCCGGGAGACCCAGTACTTC. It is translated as CSAQLGGGARETQYF.

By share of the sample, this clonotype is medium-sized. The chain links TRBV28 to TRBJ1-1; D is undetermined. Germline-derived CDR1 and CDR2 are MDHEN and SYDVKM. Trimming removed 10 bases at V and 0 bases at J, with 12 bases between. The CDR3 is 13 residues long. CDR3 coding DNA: TGTGCCATCCTACCCGGAATGAACACTGAAGCTTTCTTT. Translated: CAILPGMNTEAFF. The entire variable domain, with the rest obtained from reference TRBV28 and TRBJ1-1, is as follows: DVKVTQSSRYLVKRTGEKVFLECVQDMDHENMFWYRQDPGLGLRLIYFSYDVKMKEKGDIPEGYSVSREKKERFSLILESASTNQTSMYLCAILPGMNTEAFFGQGTRLTVV.

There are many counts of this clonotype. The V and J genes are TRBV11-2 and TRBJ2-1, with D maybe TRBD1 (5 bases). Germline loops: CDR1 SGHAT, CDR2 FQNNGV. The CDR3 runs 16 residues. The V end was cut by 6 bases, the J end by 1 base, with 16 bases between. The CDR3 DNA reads TGTGCCAGCAGGCCAGAAGGGGTTACGTCCTACAATGAGCAGTTCTTC. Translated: CASRPEGVTSYNEQFF.

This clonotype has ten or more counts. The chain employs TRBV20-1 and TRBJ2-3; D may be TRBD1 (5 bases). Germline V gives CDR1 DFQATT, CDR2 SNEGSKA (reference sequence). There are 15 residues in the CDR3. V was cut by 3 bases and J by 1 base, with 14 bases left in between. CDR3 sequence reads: CSASGAVGGTDTQYF. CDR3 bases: TGCAGTGCTAGTGGGGCTGTGGGCGGCACAGATACGCAGTATTTT.

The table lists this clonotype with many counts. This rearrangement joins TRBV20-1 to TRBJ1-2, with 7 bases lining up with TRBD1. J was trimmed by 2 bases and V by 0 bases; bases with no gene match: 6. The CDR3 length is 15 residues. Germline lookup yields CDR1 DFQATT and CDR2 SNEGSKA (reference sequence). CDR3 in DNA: TGCAGTGCTAGAGACCCTATGACAGGGAACTATGGCTACACCTTC. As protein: CSARDPMTGNYGYTF.

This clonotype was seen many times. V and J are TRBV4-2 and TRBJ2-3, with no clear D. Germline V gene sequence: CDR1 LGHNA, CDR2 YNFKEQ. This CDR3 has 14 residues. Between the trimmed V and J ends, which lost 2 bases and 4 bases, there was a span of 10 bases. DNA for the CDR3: TGTGCCAGCAGCCAACTACTGGCGTCAGATACGCAGTATTTT. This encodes CASSQLLASDTQYF.

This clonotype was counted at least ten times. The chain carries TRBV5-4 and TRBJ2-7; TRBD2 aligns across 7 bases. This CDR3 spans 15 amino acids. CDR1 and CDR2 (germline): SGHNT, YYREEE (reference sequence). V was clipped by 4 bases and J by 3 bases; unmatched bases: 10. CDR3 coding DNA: TGTGCCAGCAGCCGGGGCGGAGGGACTATCTACGAGCAGTACTTC. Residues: CASSRGGGTIYEQYF.

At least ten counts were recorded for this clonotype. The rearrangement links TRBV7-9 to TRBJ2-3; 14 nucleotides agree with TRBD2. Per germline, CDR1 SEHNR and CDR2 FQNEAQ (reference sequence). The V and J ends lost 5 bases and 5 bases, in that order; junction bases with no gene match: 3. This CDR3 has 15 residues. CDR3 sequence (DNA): TGTGCCAGCAGCCGGGGACTAGCGGGGGAAGATACGCAGTATTTT. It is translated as CASSRGLAGEDTQYF.

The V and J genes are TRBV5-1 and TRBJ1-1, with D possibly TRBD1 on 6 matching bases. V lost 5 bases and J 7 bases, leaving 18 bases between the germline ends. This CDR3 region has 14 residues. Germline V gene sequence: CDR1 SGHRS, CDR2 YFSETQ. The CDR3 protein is CASRRDVGGYEAFF. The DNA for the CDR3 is TGCGCCAGCAGGCGGGACGTAGGGGGTTATGAAGCTTTCTTT.

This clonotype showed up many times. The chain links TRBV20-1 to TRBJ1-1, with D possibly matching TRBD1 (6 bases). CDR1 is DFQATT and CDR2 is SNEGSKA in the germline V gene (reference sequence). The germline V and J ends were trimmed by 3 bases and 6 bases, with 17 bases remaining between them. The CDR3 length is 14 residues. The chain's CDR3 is CSARGSGGGPEAFF. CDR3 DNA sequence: TGCAGTGCTAGGGGGTCGGGGGGCGGCCCTGAAGCTTTCTTT.

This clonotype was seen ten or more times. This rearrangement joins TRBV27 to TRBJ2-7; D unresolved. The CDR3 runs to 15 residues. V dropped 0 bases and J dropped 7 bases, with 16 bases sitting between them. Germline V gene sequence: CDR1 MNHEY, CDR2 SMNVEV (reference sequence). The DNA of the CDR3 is TGTGCCAGCAGTTTATCCGGGCACCTAGACGGGGAGCAGTACTTC. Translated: CASSLSGHLDGEQYF.

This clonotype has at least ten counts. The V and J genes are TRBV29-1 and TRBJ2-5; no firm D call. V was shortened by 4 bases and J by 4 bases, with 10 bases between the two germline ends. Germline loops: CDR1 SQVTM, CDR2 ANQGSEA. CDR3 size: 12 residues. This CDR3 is CSVARGVETQYF. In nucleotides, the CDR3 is TGCAGCGTTGCTCGCGGAGTAGAGACCCAGTACTTC.

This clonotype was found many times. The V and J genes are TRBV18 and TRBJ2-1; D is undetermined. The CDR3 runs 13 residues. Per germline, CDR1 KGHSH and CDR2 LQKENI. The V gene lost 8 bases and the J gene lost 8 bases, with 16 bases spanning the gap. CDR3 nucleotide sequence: TGTGCCAGCACCCGCTGGGCCTCCGATGAGCAGTTCTTC. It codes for CASTRWASDEQFF.

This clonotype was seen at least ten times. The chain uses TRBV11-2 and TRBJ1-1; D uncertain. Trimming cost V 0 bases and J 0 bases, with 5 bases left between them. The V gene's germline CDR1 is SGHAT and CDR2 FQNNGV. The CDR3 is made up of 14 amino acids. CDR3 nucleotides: TGTGCCAGCAGCTTAGATGGAGTGAACACTGAAGCTTTCTTT. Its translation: CASSLDGVNTEAFF.

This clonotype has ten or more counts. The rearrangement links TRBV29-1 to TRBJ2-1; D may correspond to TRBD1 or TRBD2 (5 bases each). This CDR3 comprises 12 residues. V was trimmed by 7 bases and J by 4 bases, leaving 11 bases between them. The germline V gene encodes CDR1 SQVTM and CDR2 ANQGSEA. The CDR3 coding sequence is TGCAGCGCCGGGGACCGGTACAATGAGCAGTTCTTC. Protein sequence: CSAGDRYNEQFF.